This paragraph reports one T cell receptor beta chain. This entry belongs to a study of blood T cell repertoires in COVID-19. Turning to the study itself: The cDNA or gDNA used as material had been derived from T cells, B-cell-depleted T cells, or PBMCs.

The study recruited people aged about 18 to 89 years across about two dozen US areas. In Cohort 3, a recovered donor had either two negative PCRs, clearance, or symptom resolution. The V gene lost 10 bases and the J gene lost 0 bases, with 11 bases spanning the gap. The CDR3 is 13 amino acids. The germline CDR1 and CDR2 sequences are LNHDA and SQIVND (reference sequence). Measured with immunoSEQ multiplex PCR; TCRdb has only the in-frame clones, and not every one. In the table there are just over 300,000 clones, around 91% of which are singletons. This chain connects TRBV19 to TRBJ2-3; D might be TRBD1 (6 bases). Specimen: PBMCs or T cells enriched from blood (not recorded which). The receptor was isolated from a woman aged 35 to 49 who had recovered from COVID-19. DNA of the CDR3: TGTGCCACCAGGGACACCAGCACAGATACGCAGTATTTT. Its translation: CATRDTSTDTQYF.